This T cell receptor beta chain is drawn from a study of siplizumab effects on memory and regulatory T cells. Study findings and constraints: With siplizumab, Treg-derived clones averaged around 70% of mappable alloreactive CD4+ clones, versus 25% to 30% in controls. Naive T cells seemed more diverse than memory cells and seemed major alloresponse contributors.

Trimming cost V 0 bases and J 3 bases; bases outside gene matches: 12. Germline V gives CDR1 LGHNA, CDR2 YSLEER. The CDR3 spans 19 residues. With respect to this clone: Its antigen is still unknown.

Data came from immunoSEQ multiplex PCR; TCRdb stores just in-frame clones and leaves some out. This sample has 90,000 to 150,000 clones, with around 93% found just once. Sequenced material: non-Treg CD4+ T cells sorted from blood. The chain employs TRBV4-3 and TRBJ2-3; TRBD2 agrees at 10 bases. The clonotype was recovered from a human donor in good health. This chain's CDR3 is CASSQDRVRLAGETDTQYF. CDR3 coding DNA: TGCGCCAGCAGCCAAGATCGCGTTCGGCTAGCGGGGGAGACAGATACGCAGTATTTT.